These T cell receptor beta chains were read from a single sample in a study of shared clonotypes between healthy human individuals. Here immunoSEQ multiplex PCR was the method, and the copy in TCRdb shows in-frame clones only, minus some. The sample lists some 380,000 clones; 96% were seen once. What was sequenced was memory CD8+ T cells sorted from blood. The source of these receptors is a young man in good health. Both conserved end residues are part of each CDR3. D genes are given only for firm matches. Clone size is given for some rows only: seen once, a few or many times, or a class if the clone is expanded.

CDR3 protein | CDR3 DNA | J gene | D gene | clone size | V gene
CASRRDRNQPQHF | TGTGCCAGCAGACGGGACCGCAATCAGCCCCAGCATTTT | TRBJ1-5 | - | - | TRBV6-5
CASSLEPSGNTIYF | TGTGCCAGCAGTTTAGAACCCTCTGGAAACACCATATATTTT | TRBJ1-3 | - | - | TRBV28
CASSLGGGRGSYEQYF | TGTGCCAGCAGCTTAGGAGGCGGGAGGGGGTCCTACGAGCAGTACTTC | TRBJ2-7 | TRBD2 | - | TRBV7-8
CASSLRVAGGSYNEQFF | TGTGCCAGCAGCTTACGAGTAGCGGGAGGGTCCTACAATGAGCAGTTCTTC | TRBJ2-1 | TRBD2 | once | TRBV7-9
CATSRDQGMNTEAFF | TGTGCCACCAGCAGAGATCAGGGCATGAACACTGAAGCTTTCTTT | TRBJ1-1 | - | - | TRBV15
CASSIRTSGSQRQYF | TGTGCCAGTAGTATCCGGACTAGCGGGAGCCAACGCCAGTACTTC | TRBJ2-7 | TRBD2 | - | TRBV19
CASSRLLGDEQYF | TGCGCCAGCAGTCGGCTCCTCGGAGACGAGCAGTACTTC | TRBJ2-7 | - | - | TRBV5-1
CASSYPGNTRQYF | TGTGCCAGCAGCTATCCTGGGAACACGAGGCAGTACTTC | TRBJ2-7 | - | - | TRBV7-9
CASSLRTSGTDTQYF | TGTGCCAGCAGCTTGAGGACTAGCGGAACAGATACGCAGTATTTT | TRBJ2-3 | TRBD2 | - | TRBV11-2
CASSLGSRDYGYTF | TGCGCCAGCAGCTTGGGATCCAGGGACTATGGCTACACCTTC | TRBJ1-2 | - | - | TRBV5-1
CAWSAWGALAKNIQYF | TGTGCCTGGAGTGCATGGGGGGCCCTAGCCAAAAACATTCAGTACTTC | TRBJ2-4 | - | once | TRBV30
CSVEPVTGELFF | TGCAGCGTTGAACCGGTCACCGGGGAGCTGTTTTTT | TRBJ2-2 | - | - | TRBV29-1
CAWSSGLAGDTQYF | TGTGCCTGGAGTTCGGGACTAGCGGGAGATACGCAGTATTTT | TRBJ2-3 | TRBD2 | - | TRBV30
CASSLPVTDTQYF | TGTGCCAGCAGTTTACCAGTCACAGATACGCAGTATTTT | TRBJ2-3 | - | - | TRBV28
CASSHGTGAYEQYF | TGTGCCAGCAGCCACGGGACAGGGGCATACGAGCAGTACTTC | TRBJ2-7 | TRBD1 | - | TRBV4-2
CASSSRLRTGANVLTF | TGTGCCAGCAGTTCGCGACTCCGTACTGGGGCCAACGTCCTGACTTTC | TRBJ2-6 | - | - | TRBV28
CASSAATTSGNTPLRTDTQYF | TGCGCCAGCAGCGCCGCGACTACTAGCGGGAATACTCCTTTGAGGACAGATACGCAGTATTTT | TRBJ2-3 | TRBD2 | - | TRBV5-1
CASGTGDYTQYF | TGTGCCAGCGGGACAGGGGACTATACGCAGTATTTT | TRBJ2-3 | TRBD1 | - | TRBV28
CAWSVAGSTDTQYF | TGTGCCTGGAGTGTTGCGGGAAGCACAGATACGCAGTATTTT | TRBJ2-3 | - | - | TRBV30
CASSLGNSNQPQHF | TGTGCCAGCAGCTTAGGCAATAGCAATCAGCCCCAGCATTTT | TRBJ1-5 | - | once | TRBV7-9
CASSPGTEDEKLFF | TGTGCCAGCTCACCGGGGACAGAAGATGAAAAACTGTTTTTT | TRBJ1-4 | TRBD1 | - | TRBV18
CASSVAFYEQYF | TGTGCCAGCAGTGTCGCTTTCTACGAGCAGTACTTC | TRBJ2-7 | - | - | TRBV6-1
CASSLGVTGELFF | TGCGCCAGCAGCTTGGGTGTCACCGGGGAGCTGTTTTTT | TRBJ2-2 | - | - | TRBV5-1
CASSGLEYSYNEQFF | TGTGCCAGCAGTGGCCTGGAGTACTCCTACAATGAGCAGTTCTTC | TRBJ2-1 | - | - | TRBV6-1
CASSSNEQYF | TGTGCCAGCAGTTCTAACGAGCAGTACTTC | TRBJ2-7 | - | - | TRBV28
CASTSGGYEQYF | TGTGCCAGTACTAGCGGGGGCTACGAGCAGTACTTC | TRBJ2-7 | TRBD2 | - | TRBV6-1
CASSLVPGGQETQYF | TGTGCCAGCAGCTTGGTTCCGGGAGGACAAGAGACCCAGTACTTC | TRBJ2-5 | TRBD2 | - | TRBV5-4
CASSLTGEGYGYTF | TGTGCCAGCAGCTTAACAGGGGAGGGGTATGGCTACACCTTC | TRBJ1-2 | TRBD1 | - | TRBV7-9
CASSRMLGNEQYF | TGTGCCAGCAGCCGAATGCTAGGAAACGAGCAGTACTTC | TRBJ2-7 | - | - | TRBV7-9
CASRIGTGGGTEAFF | TGTGCCAGTCGAATCGGGACAGGGGGGGGTACTGAAGCTTTCTTT | TRBJ1-1 | TRBD1 | - | TRBV19
CASSLTLYNEQFF | TGTGCCAGCAGCTTGACATTATACAATGAGCAGTTCTTC | TRBJ2-1 | - | - | TRBV7-8
CASSLGGMNTEAFF | TGTGCCAGCAGTTTGGGGGGCATGAACACTGAAGCTTTCTTT | TRBJ1-1 | - | - | TRBV28
CASRDRGLAGGDEQFF | TGTGCCAGCAGAGACAGGGGGCTAGCGGGAGGGGATGAGCAGTTCTTC | TRBJ2-1 | TRBD2 | - | TRBV25-1
CASSRDNYGYTF | TGCGCCAGCAGCCGGGACAACTATGGCTACACCTTC | TRBJ1-2 | - | few | TRBV5-1
CASSTPGAWQPQHF | TGTGCCAGTAGTACCCCAGGGGCGTGGCAGCCCCAGCATTTT | TRBJ1-5 | - | - | TRBV19
CASSVGQDRSREQYF | TGTGCCAGCAGCGTAGGACAGGATCGGTCGCGCGAGCAGTACTTC | TRBJ2-7 | TRBD1 | - | TRBV5-4
CASSSGPSPSNQPQHF | TGTGCCAGCAGTTCCGGTCCTTCACCTAGCAATCAGCCCCAGCATTTT | TRBJ1-5 | - | - | TRBV28
CATSRDRTTGSPLHF | TGTGCCACCAGCAGAGACAGAACGACAGGTTCACCCCTCCACTTT | TRBJ1-6 | - | - | TRBV15
CASSYARQAPYEQYF | TGTGCCAGCAGTTACGCCAGACAGGCTCCCTACGAGCAGTACTTC | TRBJ2-7 | - | - | TRBV6-5
CASSLAVWTSRSTDTQYF | TGCGCCAGCAGCTTGGCTGTATGGACTAGTAGGAGCACAGATACGCAGTATTTT | TRBJ2-3 | TRBD2 | - | TRBV5-1
CAISIQGADGYTF | TGTGCCATCAGTATACAGGGGGCAGATGGCTACACCTTC | TRBJ1-2 | TRBD1 | - | TRBV10-3
CASKVGQNNQPQHF | TGTGCCAGTAAGGTCGGTCAGAACAATCAGCCCCAGCATTTT | TRBJ1-5 | - | - | TRBV19
CASSVGLAGVETQYF | TGTGCCAGCAGCGTGGGACTAGCGGGAGTTGAGACCCAGTACTTC | TRBJ2-5 | TRBD2 | - | TRBV11-1
CASSSGGEQYF | TGTGCCAGCAGTAGCGGGGGCGAGCAGTACTTC | TRBJ2-7 | TRBD2 | - | TRBV2
CASSLRGNTIYF | TGTGCCAGCAGCCTCAGGGGAAACACCATATATTTT | TRBJ1-3 | - | - | TRBV28
CASSMRENTEAFF | TGTGCCAGTAGTATGAGGGAGAACACTGAAGCTTTCTTT | TRBJ1-1 | - | - | TRBV19
CASIRTSSYEQYF | TGTGCCAGCATCAGGACTAGCTCCTACGAGCAGTACTTC | TRBJ2-7 | TRBD2 | - | TRBV2
CASSLDNYNSPLHF | TGCGCCAGCAGCTTGGACAACTATAATTCACCCCTCCACTTT | TRBJ1-6 | - | once | TRBV5-1
CASSPWGVAQYF | TGTGCCAGCAGTCCTTGGGGGGTTGCGCAGTATTTT | TRBJ2-3 | - | - | TRBV27
CASSSHRTSLPSTDTQYF | TGTGCCAGCAGTTCCCACCGGACTAGCCTCCCTAGCACAGATACGCAGTATTTT | TRBJ2-3 | TRBD2 | - | TRBV28
CASSNPTGETQYF | TGCGCCAGCAGTAACCCGACAGGTGAGACCCAGTACTTC | TRBJ2-5 | - | - | TRBV10-1
CSIDHRGDYGYTF | TGCAGCATTGACCACAGGGGCGACTATGGCTACACCTTC | TRBJ1-2 | TRBD1 | - | TRBV29-1
CASSLAASGYNEQFF | TGTGCCAGCAGCTTAGCGGCTAGCGGTTACAATGAGCAGTTCTTC | TRBJ2-1 | TRBD2 | - | TRBV13
CAIGGLPSSYEQYF | TGTGCCATCGGGGGACTTCCAAGCTCCTACGAGCAGTACTTC | TRBJ2-7 | - | - | TRBV10-3